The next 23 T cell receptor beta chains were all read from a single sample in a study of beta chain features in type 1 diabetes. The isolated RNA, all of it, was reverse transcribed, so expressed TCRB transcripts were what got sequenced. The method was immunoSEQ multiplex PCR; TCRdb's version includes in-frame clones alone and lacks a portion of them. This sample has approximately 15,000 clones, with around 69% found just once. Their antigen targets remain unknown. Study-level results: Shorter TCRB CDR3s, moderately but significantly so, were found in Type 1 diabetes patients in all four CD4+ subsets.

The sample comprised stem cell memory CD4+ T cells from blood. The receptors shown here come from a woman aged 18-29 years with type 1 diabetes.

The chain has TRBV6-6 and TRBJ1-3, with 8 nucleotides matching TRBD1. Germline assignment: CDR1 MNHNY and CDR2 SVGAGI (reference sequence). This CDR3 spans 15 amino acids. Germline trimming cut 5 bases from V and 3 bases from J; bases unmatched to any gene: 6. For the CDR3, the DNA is TGTGCCAGCAGTCGGCAGGGGGCGAGTGGAAACACCATATATTTT. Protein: CASSRQGASGNTIYF.

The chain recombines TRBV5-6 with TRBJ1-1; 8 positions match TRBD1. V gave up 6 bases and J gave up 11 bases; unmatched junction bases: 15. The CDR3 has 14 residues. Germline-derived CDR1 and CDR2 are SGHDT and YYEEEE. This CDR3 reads CASTRRRTGKTAFF. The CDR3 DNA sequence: TGTGCCAGCACCAGACGTCGGACAGGGAAGACGGCTTTCTTT. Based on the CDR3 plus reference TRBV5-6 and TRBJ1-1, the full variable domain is DAGVTQSPTHLIKTRGQQVTLRCSPKSGHDTVSWYQQALGQGPQFIFQYYEEEERQRGNFPDRFSGHQFPNYSSELNVNALLLGDSALYLCASTRRRTGKTAFFGQGTRLTVV.

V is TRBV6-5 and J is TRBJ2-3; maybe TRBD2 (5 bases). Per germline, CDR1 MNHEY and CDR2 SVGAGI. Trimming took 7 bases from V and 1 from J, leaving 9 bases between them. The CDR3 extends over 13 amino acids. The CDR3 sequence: CASTFSGTDTQYF. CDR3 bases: TGTGCCAGCACCTTTAGCGGCACAGATACGCAGTATTTT.

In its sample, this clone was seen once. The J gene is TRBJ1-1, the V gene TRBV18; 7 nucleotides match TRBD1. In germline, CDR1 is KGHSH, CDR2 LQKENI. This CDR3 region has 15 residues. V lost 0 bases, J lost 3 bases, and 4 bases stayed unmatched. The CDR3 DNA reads TGTGCCAGCTCACCACCGGGCAGGGGGTACACTGAAGCTTTCTTT. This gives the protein CASSPPGRGYTEAFF.

CDR3 in DNA: TGTGCCAGCAGCTTAGGCTTGCGGCTAGCGGGAAGGTACAATGAGCAGTTCTTC. Residues: CASSLGLRLAGRYNEQFF. The chain carries TRBV11-2 and TRBJ2-1, with TRBD2 matching 9 bases. The V gene's germline CDR1 is SGHAT and CDR2 FQNNGV. Trimming took 1 base from V and 4 from J; bases not matched to a gene: 11. The CDR3 is 18 amino acids.

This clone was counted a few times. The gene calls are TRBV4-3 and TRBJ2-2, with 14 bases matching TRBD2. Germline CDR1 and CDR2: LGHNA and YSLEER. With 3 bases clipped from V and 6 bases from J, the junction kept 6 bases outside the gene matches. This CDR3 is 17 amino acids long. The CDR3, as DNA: TGCGCCAGCAGCCAGGGACTAGCGGGGGATCGGGCCGGGGAGCTGTTTTTT. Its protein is CASSQGLAGDRAGELFF.

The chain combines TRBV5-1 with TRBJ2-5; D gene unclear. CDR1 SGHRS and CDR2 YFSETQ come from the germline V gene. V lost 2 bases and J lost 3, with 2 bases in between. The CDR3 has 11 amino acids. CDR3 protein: CASSFKETQYF. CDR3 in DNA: TGCGCCAGCAGCTTTAAAGAGACCCAGTACTTC. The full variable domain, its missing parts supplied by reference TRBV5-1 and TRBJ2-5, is KAGVTQTPRYLIKTRGQQVTLSCSPISGHRSVSWYQQTPGQGLQFLFEYFSETQRNKGNFPGRFSGRQFSNSRSEMNVSTLELGDSALYLCASSFKETQYFGPGTRLLVL.

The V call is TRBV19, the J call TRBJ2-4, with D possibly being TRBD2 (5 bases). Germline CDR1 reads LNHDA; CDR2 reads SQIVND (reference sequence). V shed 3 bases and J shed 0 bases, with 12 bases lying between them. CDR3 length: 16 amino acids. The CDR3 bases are TGTGCCAGTAGTATTTCTCGGACTTTAGCCAAAAACATTCAGTACTTC. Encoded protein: CASSISRTLAKNIQYF.

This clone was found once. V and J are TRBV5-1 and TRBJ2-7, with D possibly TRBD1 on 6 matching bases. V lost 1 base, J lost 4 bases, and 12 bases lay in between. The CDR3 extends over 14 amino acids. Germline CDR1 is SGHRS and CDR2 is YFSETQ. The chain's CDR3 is CASSLQGTGYEQYF. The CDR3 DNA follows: TGCGCCAGCAGCTTGCAGGGGACGGGGTACGAGCAGTACTTC.

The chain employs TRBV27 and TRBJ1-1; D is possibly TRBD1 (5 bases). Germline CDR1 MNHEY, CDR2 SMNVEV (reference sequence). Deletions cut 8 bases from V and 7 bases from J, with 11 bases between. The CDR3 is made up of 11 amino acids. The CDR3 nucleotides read TGTGCCAGCTTGGGGCAAAATGAAGCTTTCTTT. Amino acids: CASLGQNEAFF.

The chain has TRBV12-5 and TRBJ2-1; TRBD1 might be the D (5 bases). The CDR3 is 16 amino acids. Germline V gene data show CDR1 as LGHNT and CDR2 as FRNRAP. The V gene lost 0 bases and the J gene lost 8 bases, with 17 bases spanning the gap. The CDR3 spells CASGLVLAGKIDEQFF. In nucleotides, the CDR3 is TGTGCTAGTGGTTTGGTACTCGCAGGGAAGATCGATGAGCAGTTCTTC. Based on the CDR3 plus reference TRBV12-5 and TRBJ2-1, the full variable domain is DARVTQTPRHKVTEMGQEVTMRCQPILGHNTVFWYRQTMMQGLELLAYFRNRAPLDDSGMPKDRFSAEMPDATLATLKIQPSEPRDSAVYFCASGLVLAGKIDEQFFGPGTRLTVL.

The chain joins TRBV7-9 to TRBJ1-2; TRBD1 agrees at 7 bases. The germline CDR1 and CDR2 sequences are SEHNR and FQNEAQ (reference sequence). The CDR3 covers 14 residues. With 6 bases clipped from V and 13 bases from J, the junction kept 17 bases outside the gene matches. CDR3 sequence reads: CASRQGQVGGTPTF. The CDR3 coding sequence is TGTGCCAGCAGACAAGGACAGGTCGGGGGCACACCCACCTTC.

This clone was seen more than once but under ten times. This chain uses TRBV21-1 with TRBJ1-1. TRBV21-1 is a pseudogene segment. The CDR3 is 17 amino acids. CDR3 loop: CASSPPGLVRVNTEAFF. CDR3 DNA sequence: TGTGCCAGCAGCCCCCCGGGACTCGTGAGGGTGAACACTGAAGCTTTCTTT.

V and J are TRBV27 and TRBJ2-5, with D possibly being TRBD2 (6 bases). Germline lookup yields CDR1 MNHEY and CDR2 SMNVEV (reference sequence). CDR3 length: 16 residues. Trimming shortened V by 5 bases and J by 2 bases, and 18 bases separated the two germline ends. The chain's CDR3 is CASSPYRRAGQETQYF. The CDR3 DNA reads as TGTGCCAGCAGTCCGTACCGAAGGGCGGGACAAGAGACCCAGTACTTC.

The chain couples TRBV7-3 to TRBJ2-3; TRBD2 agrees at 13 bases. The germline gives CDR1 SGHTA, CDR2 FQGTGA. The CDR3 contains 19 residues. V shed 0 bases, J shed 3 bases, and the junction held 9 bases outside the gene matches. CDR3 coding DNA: TGTGCCAGCAGCTTAACGCCCACTAGCGGGAGGGGCGTAACAGATACGCAGTATTTT. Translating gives CASSLTPTSGRGVTDTQYF.

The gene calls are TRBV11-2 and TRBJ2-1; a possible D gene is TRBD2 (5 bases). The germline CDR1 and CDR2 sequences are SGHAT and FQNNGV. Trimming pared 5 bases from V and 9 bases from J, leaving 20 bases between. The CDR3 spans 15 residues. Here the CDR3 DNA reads TGTGCCAGCAGCCGACGCAGTATAGCGCTCGGTGAGCAGTTCTTC. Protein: CASSRRSIALGEQFF.

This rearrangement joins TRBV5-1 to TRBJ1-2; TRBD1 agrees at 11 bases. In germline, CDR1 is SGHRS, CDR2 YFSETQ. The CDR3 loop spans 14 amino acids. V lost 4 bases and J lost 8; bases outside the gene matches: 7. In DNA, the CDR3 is TGCGCCAGCAGCCTCGGACAGGGGGCGAAGGGCTACACCTTC. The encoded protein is CASSLGQGAKGYTF.

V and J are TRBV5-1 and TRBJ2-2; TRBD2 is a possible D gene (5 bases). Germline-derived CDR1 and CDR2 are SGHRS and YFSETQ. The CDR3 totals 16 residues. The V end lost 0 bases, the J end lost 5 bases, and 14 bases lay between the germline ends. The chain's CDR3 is CASSLVPRAPTGELFF. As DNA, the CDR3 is TGCGCCAGCAGCTTGGTACCGCGGGCGCCGACCGGGGAGCTGTTTTTT.

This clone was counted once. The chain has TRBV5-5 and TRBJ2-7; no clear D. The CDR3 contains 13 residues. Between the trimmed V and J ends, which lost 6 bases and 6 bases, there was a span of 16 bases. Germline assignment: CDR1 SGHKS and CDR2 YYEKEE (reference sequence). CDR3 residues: CASTLGYRSEQYF. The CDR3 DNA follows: TGTGCCAGCACCCTGGGCTACCGAAGCGAGCAGTACTTC.

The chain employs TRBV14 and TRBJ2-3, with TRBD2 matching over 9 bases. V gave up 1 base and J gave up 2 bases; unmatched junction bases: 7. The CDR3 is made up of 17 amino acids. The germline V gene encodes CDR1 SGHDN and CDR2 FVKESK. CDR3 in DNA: TGTGCCAGCAGCCAAGCCCGCGGGAGGGATCCCACAGATACGCAGTATTTT. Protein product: CASSQARGRDPTDTQYF.

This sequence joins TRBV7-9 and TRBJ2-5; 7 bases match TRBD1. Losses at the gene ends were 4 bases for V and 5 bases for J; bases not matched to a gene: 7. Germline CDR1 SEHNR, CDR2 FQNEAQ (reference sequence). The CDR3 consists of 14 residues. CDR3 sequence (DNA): TGTGCCAGCAGCTGGAGGACAGGAGCCGAGACCCAGTACTTC. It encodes CASSWRTGAETQYF.

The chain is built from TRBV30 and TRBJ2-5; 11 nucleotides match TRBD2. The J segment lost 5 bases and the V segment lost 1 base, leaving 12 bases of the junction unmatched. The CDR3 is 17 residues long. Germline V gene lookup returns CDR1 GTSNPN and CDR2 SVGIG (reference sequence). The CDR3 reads CAWSGFTRLAGWETQYF. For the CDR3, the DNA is TGTGCCTGGAGTGGCTTCACTCGACTAGCGGGATGGGAGACCCAGTACTTC.

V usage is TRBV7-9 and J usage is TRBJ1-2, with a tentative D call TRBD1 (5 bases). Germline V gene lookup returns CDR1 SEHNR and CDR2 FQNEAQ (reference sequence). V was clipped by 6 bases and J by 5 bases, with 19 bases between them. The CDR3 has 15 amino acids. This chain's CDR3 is CASRSTSGGGYGYTF. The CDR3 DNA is TGTGCCAGCAGGTCAACTTCCGGGGGAGGGTATGGCTACACCTTC. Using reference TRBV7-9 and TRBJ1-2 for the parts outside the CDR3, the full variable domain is DTGVSQNPRHKITKRGQNVTFRCDPISEHNRLYWYRQTLGQGPEFLTYFQNEAQLEKSRLLSDRFSAERPKGSFSTLEIQRTEQGDSAMYLCASRSTSGGGYGYTFGSGTRLTVV.